This TCR beta chain was found in a study of blood T cell repertoires in COVID-19. About the study: Both acute and convalescent COVID-19 samples were obtained from the United States, Italy and Spain. In each case, the material was cDNA or gDNA derived from T cells, B-cell-depleted T cells, or PBMCs.

There are 15 residues in the CDR3. Germline V gives CDR1 SGDLS, CDR2 YYNGEE. Unmatched junction bases numbered 4, after V lost 2 bases and J lost 10 bases. As originally analysed: Counts of nucleated cells, estimated from reference gene primer amplification, were obtained. TCRdb's copy holds only in-frame clones and misses some; the assay was immunoSEQ multiplex PCR. Clone size and V and J calls were adopted from that table, with D and trimming inferred from the DNA. Of approximately 360,000 clones listed, around 90% are singletons. The sample comprised peripheral blood. The chain combines TRBV9 with TRBJ2-1; 15 bases are shared with TRBD2. This sequence was found in a man aged 18 to 29 with active or convalescent COVID-19. The CDR3, as DNA: TGTGCCAGCAGCGTGGGACTAGCGGGGGGACAGGAGCAGTTCTTC. Amino acid sequence: CASSVGLAGGQEQFF.